This TCR beta chain was captured in a study of T cell responses to AZD1222 COVID-19 vaccine. Clones were sequenced by immunoSEQ multiplex PCR, and TCRdb holds only the in-frame ones, with some missing. The table has about 130,000 clones, about 86% seen once. Germline lookup yields CDR1 MNHEY and CDR2 SVGAGI. The CDR3 is 15 residues long. V was pared by 1 base and J by 8 bases, with 17 bases between. V gene TRBV6-5 combines with J gene TRBJ1-2; maybe TRBD1 (5 bases). The TCR sequence derives from an adult in good health. The sample here was peripheral blood, taken on day 0 of AZD1222 vaccination. CDR3 bases: TGTGCCAGCAGTTACTGGATGGACAACGCTATCGGCTACACCTTC. It is translated as CASSYWMDNAIGYTF.